This T cell receptor beta chain comes out of a study of cytomegalovirus exposure and HLA in healthy donors. Across the study: A data release that came early held roughly 85 million unique TCRs from HLA-typed donors. General study results and limits: Data from an earlier analysis indicated that most TCR beta V segments were productive either about 87% or about 30% of the time. Sequencing likely produced, as an artifact, a cluster of highly shared sequence variants.

Healthy people donating bone marrow made up the donors. The primer mix had 60 Vbeta and 13 Jbeta primers. TCRdb's table, derived via immunoSEQ multiplex PCR, lists solely in-frame clones and lacks some. The repertoire consists of some 80,000 clones, with around 78% occurring once and the leading ten covering almost 6%. About this clone itself: Its matching antigen is unknown.

This TCR derives from a man between 18 and 35 years old in good health and CMV-seropositive. Material for sequencing was PBMCs.

CDR3 sequence (DNA): TGTGCCAGCAGTGAAGGTCGACTAGCGGGAGGGCCAAGGACCTACGAGCAGTACTTC. It yields the protein CASSEGRLAGGPRTYEQYF. The chain carries TRBV6-1 and TRBJ2-7, with TRBD2 matching over 14 bases. Trimming took 1 base from V and 2 from J; bases not matched to a gene: 10. The CDR3 covers 19 residues. Germline V lookup: CDR1 MNHNS, CDR2 SASEGT.